This entry is about one T cell receptor beta chain. During its preparation, the TCRbeta library received unique molecular identifiers. TCRdb reanalysed the PCR reads using MiXCR and keeps one entry per CDR3 protein. Among about 500,000 distinct CDR3 sequences listed, approximately 29% were seen once. The data derive from a study of T-cell reconstitution after alpha-beta-depleted transplantation in children. V dropped 5 bases and J dropped 5; count of bases not matched to a gene: 8. The CDR3 sequence is 15 residues long. Per the germline V gene, CDR1 is SGHTA and CDR2 is FQGNSA. The origin of this receptor is a human donor who donated a stem cell graft to a child with aplastic anemia. This chain joins TRBV7-2 and TRBJ1-2, with 10 nucleotides matching TRBD1. The source material was PBMCs from the stem cell graft donor, sampled from the stem cell graft. The CDR3 region is CASSQRTGGTYGYTF. In nucleotides, the CDR3 is TGTGCCAGCAGCCAGAGGACAGGGGGGACTTATGGCTACACCTTC.